Listed here are 3 T cell receptor beta chains from one sample, sequenced in a study of blood T cell repertoires in COVID-19. Profiling relied on immunoSEQ multiplex PCR, and the TCRdb table lists in-frame clones only, not all of them. The sample lists approximately 250,000 clones; around 85% were seen once. Material: peripheral blood. These receptors originate from a woman aged 55-69 years with active or convalescent COVID-19.

V and J are TRBV28 and TRBJ2-4; D not resolved. Per germline, CDR1 MDHEN and CDR2 SYDVKM. V lost 5 bases and J 7 bases, leaving 9 bases between the germline ends. The CDR3 spans 12 residues. CDR3: CASSLTVNIQYF. The CDR3 nucleotides are TGTGCCAGCAGTCTCACTGTGAACATTCAGTACTTC.

The chain uses TRBV11-3 and TRBJ2-2, with 9 positions matching TRBD1. V lost 2 bases and J lost 1; bases outside the gene matches: 11. CDR3 length equals 19 residues. Germline CDR1 and CDR2: SGHNT and YENEEA. The CDR3 bases are TGTGCCAGCAGCTTATACGGGACAGGGTTTAGCCTGAACACCGGGGAGCTGTTTTTT. Translated, it gives CASSLYGTGFSLNTGELFF.

The chain combines TRBV7-3 with TRBJ2-1; weak D call: TRBD2 (6 bases). Deletions cut 5 bases from V and 2 bases from J, with 13 bases between. There are 15 residues in the CDR3. Germline V gene data show CDR1 as SGHTA and CDR2 as FQGTGA. The CDR3: CASSPMRGTYNEQFF. CDR3 in DNA: TGTGCCAGCAGCCCCATGCGGGGTACCTACAATGAGCAGTTCTTC.